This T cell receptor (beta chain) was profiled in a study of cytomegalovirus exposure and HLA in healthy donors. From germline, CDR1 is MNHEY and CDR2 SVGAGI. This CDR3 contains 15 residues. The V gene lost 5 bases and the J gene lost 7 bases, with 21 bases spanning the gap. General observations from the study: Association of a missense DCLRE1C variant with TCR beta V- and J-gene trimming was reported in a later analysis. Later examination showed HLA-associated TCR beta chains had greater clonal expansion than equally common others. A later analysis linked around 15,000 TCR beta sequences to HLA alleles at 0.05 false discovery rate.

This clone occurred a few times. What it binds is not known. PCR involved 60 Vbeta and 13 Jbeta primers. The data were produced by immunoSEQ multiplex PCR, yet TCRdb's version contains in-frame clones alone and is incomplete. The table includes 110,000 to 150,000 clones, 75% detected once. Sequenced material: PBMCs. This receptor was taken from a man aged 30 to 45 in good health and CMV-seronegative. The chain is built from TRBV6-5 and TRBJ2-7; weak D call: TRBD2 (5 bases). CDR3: CASSTSRTLLLEQYF. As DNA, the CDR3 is TGTGCCAGCAGTACCTCCCGGACTCTTCTTTTAGAGCAGTACTTC.